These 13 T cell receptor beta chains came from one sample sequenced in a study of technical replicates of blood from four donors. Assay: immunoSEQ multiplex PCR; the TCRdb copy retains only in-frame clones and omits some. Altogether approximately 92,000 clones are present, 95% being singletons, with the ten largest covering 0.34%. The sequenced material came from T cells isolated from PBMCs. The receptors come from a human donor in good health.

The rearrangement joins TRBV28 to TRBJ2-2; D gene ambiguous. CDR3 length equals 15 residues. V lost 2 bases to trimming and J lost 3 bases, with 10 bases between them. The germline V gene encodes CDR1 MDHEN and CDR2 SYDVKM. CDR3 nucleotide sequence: TGTGCCAGCAGTTTAACGTCGGTTTACACCGGGGAGCTGTTTTTT. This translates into CASSLTSVYTGELFF.

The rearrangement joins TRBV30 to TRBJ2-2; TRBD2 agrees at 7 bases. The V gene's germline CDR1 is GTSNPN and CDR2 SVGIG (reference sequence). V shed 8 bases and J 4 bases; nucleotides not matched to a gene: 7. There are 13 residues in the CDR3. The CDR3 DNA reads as TGTGCCCAGGGAGGGAAAGGCACCGGGGAGCTGTTTTTT. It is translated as CAQGGKGTGELFF.

The CDR3 sequence is CASRLRTGWEGDYEQYF. CDR3 DNA sequence: TGTGCCAGTAGACTCAGGACAGGGTGGGAAGGAGACTACGAGCAGTACTTC. The chain uses TRBV19 and TRBJ2-7, with 8 bases lining up with TRBD1. The germline CDR1 and CDR2 sequences are LNHDA and SQIVND (reference sequence). There are 17 residues in the CDR3. Trimming cost V 6 bases and J 3 bases; bases outside gene matches: 16.

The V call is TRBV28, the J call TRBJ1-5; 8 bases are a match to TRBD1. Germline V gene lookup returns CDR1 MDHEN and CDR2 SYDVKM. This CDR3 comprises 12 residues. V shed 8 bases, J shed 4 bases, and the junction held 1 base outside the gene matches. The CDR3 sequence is CASQGANQPQHF. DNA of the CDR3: TGTGCCAGCCAGGGGGCAAATCAGCCCCAGCATTTT.

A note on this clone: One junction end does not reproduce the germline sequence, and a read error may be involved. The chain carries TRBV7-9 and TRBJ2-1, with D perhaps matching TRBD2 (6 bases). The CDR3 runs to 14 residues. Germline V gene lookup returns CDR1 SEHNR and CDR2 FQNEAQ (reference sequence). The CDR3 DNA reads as TGTGCCAGCAGCCTACGGGACTCCAACAATGAGCAGTTCTTC. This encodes CASSLRDSNNEQFF.

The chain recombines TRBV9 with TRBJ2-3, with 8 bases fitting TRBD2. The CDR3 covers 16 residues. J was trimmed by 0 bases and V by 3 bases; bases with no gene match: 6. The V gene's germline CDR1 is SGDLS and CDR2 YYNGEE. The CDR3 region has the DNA TGTGCCAGCAGCGCCTACGGGGGGGCTAGCACAGATACGCAGTATTTT. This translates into CASSAYGGASTDTQYF.

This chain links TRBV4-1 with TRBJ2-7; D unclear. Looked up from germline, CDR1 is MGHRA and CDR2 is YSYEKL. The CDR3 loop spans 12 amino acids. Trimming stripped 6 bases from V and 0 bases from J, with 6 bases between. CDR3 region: CASSLPSYEQYF. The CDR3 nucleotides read TGCGCCAGCAGTCTCCCCTCCTACGAGCAGTACTTC.

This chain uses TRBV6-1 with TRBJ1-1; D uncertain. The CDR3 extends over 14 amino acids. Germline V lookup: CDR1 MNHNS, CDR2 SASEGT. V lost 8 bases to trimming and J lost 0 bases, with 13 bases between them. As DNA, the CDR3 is TGTGCCAGCTCGTACCCGACACTGAACACTGAAGCTTTCTTT. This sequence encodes CASSYPTLNTEAFF.

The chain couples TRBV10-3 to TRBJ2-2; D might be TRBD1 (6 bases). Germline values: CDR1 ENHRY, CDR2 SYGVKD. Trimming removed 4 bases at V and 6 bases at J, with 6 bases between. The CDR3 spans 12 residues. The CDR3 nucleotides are TGTGCCATCAGTGGGGGGCCCGGGGAGCTGTTTTTT. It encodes CAISGGPGELFF.

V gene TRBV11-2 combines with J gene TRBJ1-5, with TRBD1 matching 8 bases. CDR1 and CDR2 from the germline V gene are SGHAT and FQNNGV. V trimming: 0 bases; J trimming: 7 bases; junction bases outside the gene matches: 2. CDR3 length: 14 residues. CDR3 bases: TGTGCCAGCAGCTTAGAAGGACAGGGCCAGCCCCAGCATTTT. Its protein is CASSLEGQGQPQHF.

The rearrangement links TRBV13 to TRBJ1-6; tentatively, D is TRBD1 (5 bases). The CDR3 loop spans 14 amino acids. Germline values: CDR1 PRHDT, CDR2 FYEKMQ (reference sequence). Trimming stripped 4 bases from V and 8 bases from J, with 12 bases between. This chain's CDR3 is CASSSGTADSPLHF. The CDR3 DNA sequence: TGTGCCAGCAGCTCCGGGACTGCCGATTCACCCCTCCACTTT.

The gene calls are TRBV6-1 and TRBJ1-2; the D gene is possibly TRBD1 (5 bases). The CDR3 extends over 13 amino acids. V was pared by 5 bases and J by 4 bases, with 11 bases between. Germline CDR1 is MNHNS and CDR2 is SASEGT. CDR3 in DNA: TGTGCCAGCAGTACCGGTACAGGCTATGGCTACACCTTC. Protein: CASSTGTGYGYTF.

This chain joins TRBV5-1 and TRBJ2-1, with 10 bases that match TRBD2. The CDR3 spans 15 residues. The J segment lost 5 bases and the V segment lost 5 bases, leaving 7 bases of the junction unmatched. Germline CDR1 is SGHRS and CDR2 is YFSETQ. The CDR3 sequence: CASRGRTSGDNEQFF. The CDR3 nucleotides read TGCGCCAGCAGGGGTCGGACTAGCGGCGACAATGAGCAGTTCTTC.